These 10 T cell receptor beta chains came from one sample sequenced in a study of OX40 agonist ivuxolimab in advanced cancers. Profiling relied on immunoSEQ multiplex PCR, and the TCRdb table lists in-frame clones only, not all of them. The table records roughly 48,000 clones, approximately 80% of them present only once. Sequences were derived from CD4+ or CD8+ T cells sorted from blood, sampled in a trial of the OX40 agonist ivuxolimab. Every receptor here comes from an adult with an advanced solid tumor such as melanoma, head and neck, liver or kidney cancer.

The chain has TRBV6-5 and TRBJ2-5; 10 bases match TRBD2. The V gene's germline CDR1 is MNHEY and CDR2 SVGAGI. The CDR3 totals 12 residues. The CDR3 here is CVASGSRETQYF. Here the CDR3 DNA reads TGTGTGGCTAGCGGGAGTAGAGAGACCCAGTACTTC.

V gene TRBV25-1 combines with J gene TRBJ2-3; 9 nucleotides agree with TRBD1. From germline, CDR1 is MGHDK and CDR2 SYGVNS. V trimming: 5 bases; J trimming: 1 base; junction bases outside the gene matches: 7. The CDR3 loop spans 16 amino acids. Here the CDR3 reads CASSQHGDRGTDTQYF. DNA for the CDR3: TGTGCCAGCAGTCAGCACGGGGACAGGGGCACAGATACGCAGTATTTT. Drawing the rest from reference TRBV25-1 and TRBJ2-3, the complete variable domain is EADIYQTPRYLVIGTGKKITLECSQTMGHDKMYWYQQDPGMELHLIHYSYGVNSTEKGDLSSESTVSRIRTEHFPLTLESARPSHTSQYLCASSQHGDRGTDTQYFGPGTRLTVL.

The sample holds a few counts of this clone. This rearrangement joins TRBV7-2 to TRBJ1-2, with D perhaps matching TRBD1 (5 bases). The CDR3 covers 15 residues. Germline assignment: CDR1 SGHTA and CDR2 FQGNSA. V lost 5 bases to trimming and J lost 1 base, with 14 bases between them. The CDR3 region is CASSPRQIRNYGYTF. The CDR3 bases are TGTGCCAGCAGCCCCAGACAGATACGTAACTATGGCTACACCTTC.

CDR3 residues: CASTLGGVRGTYEQYF. For the CDR3, the DNA is TGTGCCAGCACTCTAGGCGGTGTCAGGGGGACCTACGAGCAGTACTTC. The J gene is TRBJ2-7, the V gene TRBV7-9; 7 bases align to TRBD1. Germline V gives CDR1 SEHNR, CDR2 FQNEAQ (reference sequence). The CDR3 totals 16 residues. Trimming removed 7 bases from V and 2 bases from J; junction bases left unmatched: 14.

The chain recombines TRBV27 with TRBJ1-2; possible D gene TRBD1, 5 bases. Germline V lookup: CDR1 MNHEY, CDR2 SMNVEV (reference sequence). The germline V and J ends were trimmed by 5 bases and 4 bases, with 11 bases remaining between them. The length of the CDR3 is 13 residues. Here the CDR3 reads CASSQGPFYGYTF. The CDR3 region has the DNA TGTGCCAGCAGTCAGGGACCTTTCTATGGCTACACCTTC.

CDR3 loop: CASCGVDYEQYF. The CDR3, as DNA: TGTGCCAGCTGCGGGGTCGACTACGAGCAGTACTTC. The rearrangement joins TRBV18 to TRBJ2-7; D possibly corresponds to TRBD2 (6 bases). V was cut by 7 bases and J by 3 bases, with 10 bases left in between. The length of the CDR3 is 12 residues. Looked up from germline, CDR1 is KGHSH and CDR2 is LQKENI.

The table lists this clone with a count of one. The chain links TRBV5-4 to TRBJ1-1, with unresolved D. CDR3 length: 15 residues. In germline, CDR1 is SGHNT, CDR2 YYREEE (reference sequence). V was cut by 0 bases and J by 0 bases, with 9 bases left in between. The CDR3 sequence is CASSLDSRVNTEAFF. The CDR3 bases are TGTGCCAGCAGCTTGGATTCGCGGGTGAACACTGAAGCTTTCTTT.

The genes are TRBV4-1 and TRBJ1-3; D remains ambiguous. The CDR3 contains 13 residues. Per the germline V gene, CDR1 is MGHRA and CDR2 is YSYEKL. V shed 4 bases and J shed 8 bases, with 12 bases lying between them. The CDR3 sequence is CASSRTGVDTIYF. CDR3 sequence (DNA): TGCGCCAGCAGCCGGACCGGAGTCGACACCATATATTTT.

The rearrangement joins TRBV4-1 to TRBJ2-1; TRBD2 matches at 9 bases. From germline, CDR1 is MGHRA and CDR2 YSYEKL. The V and J ends lost 2 bases and 9 bases, in that order; junction bases with no gene match: 17. The CDR3 is 18 amino acids. DNA of the CDR3: TGCGCCAGCAGCCAATCTCTGGGCGGGGGGGGTTATCGCTCTGAGCAGTTCTTC. Amino acids: CASSQSLGGGGYRSEQFF.

The chain couples TRBV27 to TRBJ1-6; 12 bases align to TRBD1. Trimming cost V 4 bases and J 10 bases; bases outside gene matches: 5. This CDR3 is 15 amino acids long. Germline V lookup: CDR1 MNHEY, CDR2 SMNVEV (reference sequence). Written as DNA, the CDR3 is TGTGCCAGCAGTTCGGGACAGGGGGCACAATCACCCCTCCACTTT. It is translated as CASSSGQGAQSPLHF.